The source of this T cell receptor beta chain is a study of CD8 T cells in Susac syndrome. Per germline, CDR1 LNHDA and CDR2 SQIVND (reference sequence). V shed 3 bases, J shed 3 bases, and the junction held 2 bases outside the gene matches. The CDR3 is 13 amino acids. TEMRA cells were FACS-enriched and CD8+ and CD4+ T cells negatively isolated. An amount of RNA that ranged from roughly 0.45 to 1 ug was reverse transcribed with random hexamers. MiXCR, applied by TCRdb to the immunoSEQ multiplex PCR reads, yields one record per CDR3 protein. The sample carries roughly 400,000 distinct CDR3 sequences, 85% recorded once.

The clonotype comes from a human donor with multiple sclerosis. V usage is TRBV19 and J usage is TRBJ2-7; 7 bases are shared with TRBD1. Sequencing used CD8+ T cells from PBMCs. This CDR3 reads CASSINRGYEQYF. CDR3 coding DNA: TGTGCCAGTAGTATCAACAGGGGCTACGAGCAGTACTTC.